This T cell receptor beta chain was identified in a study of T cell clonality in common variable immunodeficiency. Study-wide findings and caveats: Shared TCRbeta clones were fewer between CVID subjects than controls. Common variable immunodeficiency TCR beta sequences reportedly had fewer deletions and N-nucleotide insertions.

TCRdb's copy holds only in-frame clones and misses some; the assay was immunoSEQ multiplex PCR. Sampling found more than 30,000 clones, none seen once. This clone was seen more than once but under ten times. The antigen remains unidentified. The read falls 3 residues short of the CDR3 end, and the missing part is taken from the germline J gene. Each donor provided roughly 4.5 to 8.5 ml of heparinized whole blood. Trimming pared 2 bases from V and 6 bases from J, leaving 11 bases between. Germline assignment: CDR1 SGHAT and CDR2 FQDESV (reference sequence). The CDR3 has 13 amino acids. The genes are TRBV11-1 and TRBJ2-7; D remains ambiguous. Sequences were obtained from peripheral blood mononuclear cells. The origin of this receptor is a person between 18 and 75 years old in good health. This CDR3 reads CASSLISVGEQYF. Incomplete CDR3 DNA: TGTGCCAGCAGCTTAATCAGCGTGGGCGAG.